These 27 T cell receptor beta chains share one sample of origin, sequenced in a study of a mutant IDH1 vaccine in newly diagnosed glioma. These receptors' antigens are unknown. Time point specified: week 35, safety follow-up. It was 300 ug of mutant IDH1 20-mer peptide that made up each vaccine dose, given with topical imiquimod. TCRdb's table, derived via immunoSEQ multiplex PCR, lists solely in-frame clones and lacks some. Of tens of thousands of clones listed, roughly 84% are singletons. This material consisted of PBMCs, taken from a glioma patient whose treatment included an IDH1 peptide vaccine. These receptors all stem from a man aged 25 to 45 with glioma.

The CDR3: CASSFRYEQYF. As DNA, the CDR3 is TGTGCCAGCAGCTTTCGTTACGAGCAGTACTTC. V usage is TRBV11-2 and J usage is TRBJ2-7, with D hard to call. This CDR3 has 11 residues. Trimming took off 3 bases at V and 4 bases at J, with 4 bases between the two ends. Germline V gene sequence: CDR1 SGHAT, CDR2 FQNNGV.

J is TRBJ2-2 and V is TRBV2; D not certain. CDR1 is SNHLY and CDR2 is FYNNEI in the germline V gene. This CDR3 comprises 15 residues. The ends were cut back, 3 bases at V and 2 bases at J, with 10 bases in the middle. CDR3 sequence: CASSEGNRNTGELFF. DNA for the CDR3: TGTGCCAGCAGTGAGGGGAACAGAAACACCGGGGAGCTGTTTTTT.

This chain connects TRBV5-1 to TRBJ1-2, with TRBD1 matching 9 bases. The CDR3 length is 15 residues. Germline V lookup: CDR1 SGHRS, CDR2 YFSETQ. Trimming at V came to 2 bases and at J to 6 bases, leaving 8 bases not matched to a gene. The CDR3 here is CASSLGTGNFNGYTF. CDR3 in DNA: TGCGCCAGCAGCTTAGGGACAGGGAATTTCAATGGCTACACCTTC. The whole variable domain, remainder taken from reference TRBV5-1 and TRBJ1-2, is KAGVTQTPRYLIKTRGQQVTLSCSPISGHRSVSWYQQTPGQGLQFLFEYFSETQRNKGNFPGRFSGRQFSNSRSEMNVSTLELGDSALYLCASSLGTGNFNGYTFGSGTRLTVV.

The rearrangement uses TRBV29-1 and TRBJ2-5; D is tentatively TRBD1 or TRBD2 (5 bases each). Trimming shortened V by 5 bases and J by 5 bases, and 18 bases separated the two germline ends. Germline V gene lookup returns CDR1 SQVTM and CDR2 ANQGSEA. The length of the CDR3 is 14 residues. The CDR3 sequence: CSVPGYGASETQYF. The CDR3 nucleotides read TGCAGCGTTCCCGGGTACGGGGCGTCGGAGACCCAGTACTTC.

The V and J genes are TRBV4-1 and TRBJ1-1; D might be TRBD1 (6 bases). The CDR3 consists of 15 residues. V was pared by 0 bases and J by 5 bases, with 13 bases between. CDR1 MGHRA and CDR2 YSYEKL come from the germline V gene. CDR3 protein: CASSQDRAGETEAFF. CDR3 nucleotides: TGCGCCAGCAGCCAAGATCGGGCAGGGGAGACTGAAGCTTTCTTT.

The chain has TRBV9 and TRBJ1-2, with D uncertain. With 0 bases removed from V and 0 bases from J, the gap between germline ends came to 9 bases. From germline, CDR1 is SGDLS and CDR2 YYNGEE. This CDR3 spans 15 amino acids. For the CDR3, the DNA is TGTGCCAGCAGCGTAGAGGTCGGAGCTAACTATGGCTACACCTTC. Its translation is CASSVEVGANYGYTF.

The chain links TRBV6-1 to TRBJ2-5; D gene unclear. CDR1 is MNHNS, CDR2 SASEGT, per germline. Trimming left V 6 bases short and J 0 bases short, with 14 bases between. The CDR3 has 15 amino acids. The CDR3 here is CASSNKISYQETQYF. In DNA, the CDR3 is TGTGCCAGCAGCAACAAAATTTCCTACCAAGAGACCCAGTACTTC.

The V gene is TRBV5-1, the J gene TRBJ1-1; 7 nucleotides line up with TRBD1. Germline V CDR1 and CDR2: SGHRS, YFSETQ. V was clipped by 7 bases and J by 0 bases; unmatched bases: 9. The CDR3 totals 15 residues. CDR3 protein: CASLQGDAMNTEAFF. For the CDR3, the DNA is TGCGCCAGCCTCCAGGGGGACGCCATGAACACTGAAGCTTTCTTT.

V is TRBV5-6 and J is TRBJ2-7; the D gene is possibly TRBD2 (5 bases). Trimming stripped 1 base from V and 0 bases from J, with 8 bases between. This CDR3 spans 14 amino acids. Germline V gives CDR1 SGHDT, CDR2 YYEEEE. CDR3 in amino acids: CASSLSGNSYEQYF. The CDR3 DNA sequence: TGTGCCAGCAGCTTGTCCGGGAACTCCTACGAGCAGTACTTC.

The genes are TRBV27 and TRBJ1-2; possibly TRBD1 for D (6 bases). CDR3 length equals 14 residues. V dropped 5 bases and J dropped 4 bases, with 14 bases sitting between them. Germline loops: CDR1 MNHEY, CDR2 SMNVEV (reference sequence). This chain's CDR3 is CASSGGHGFYGYTF. For the CDR3, the DNA is TGTGCCAGCAGTGGGGGGCATGGATTCTATGGCTACACCTTC.

The V and J genes are TRBV28 and TRBJ1-6; D call uncertain. The CDR3 covers 15 residues. The V and J ends lost 8 bases and 8 bases respectively, with 19 bases between them. Germline CDR1 reads MDHEN; CDR2 reads SYDVKM. The CDR3 region is CASGKRAIRYSPLHF. CDR3 DNA: TGTGCCAGCGGAAAAAGGGCTATTCGGTATTCACCCCTCCACTTT.

The chain has TRBV19 and TRBJ1-4, with D tentatively TRBD1 (6 bases). Trimming removed 6 bases from V and 0 bases from J, with 17 bases in between. This CDR3 has 17 residues. Germline assignment: CDR1 LNHDA and CDR2 SQIVND (reference sequence). CDR3 residues: CASRMGAIAATNEKLFF. In nucleotides, the CDR3 is TGTGCCAGTAGAATGGGGGCAATTGCAGCAACTAATGAAAAACTGTTTTTT.

The chain carries TRBV9 and TRBJ1-4; D unresolved. The CDR3 is made up of 14 amino acids. V lost 4 bases to trimming and J lost 0 bases, with 7 bases between them. The germline CDR1 and CDR2 sequences are SGDLS and YYNGEE. CDR3 sequence reads: CASSPQTTNEKLFF. The CDR3 nucleotides read TGTGCCAGCAGCCCTCAAACAACTAATGAAAAACTGTTTTTT.

The chain has TRBV13 and TRBJ1-4; D is uncertain. This CDR3 is built from 13 residues. The V gene's germline CDR1 is PRHDT and CDR2 FYEKMQ (reference sequence). Trimming left V 3 bases short and J 5 bases short, with 7 bases between. For the CDR3, the DNA is TGTGCCAGCAGCTTGAGCAGGAATGAAAAACTGTTTTTT. Its translation is CASSLSRNEKLFF. Together with reference TRBV13 and TRBJ1-4, the CDR3 gives the full variable domain: AAGVIQSPRHLIKEKRETATLKCYPIPRHDTVYWYQQGPGQDPQFLISFYEKMQSDKGSIPDRFSAQQFSDYHSELNMSSLELGDSALYFCASSLSRNEKLFFGSGTQLSVL.

The gene calls are TRBV6-4 and TRBJ1-3; D unclear. Gene TRBJ2-2 matches the end of the DNA better, so the J call may be wrong. Germline CDR1 and CDR2: MRHNA and SNTAGT. This CDR3 comprises 14 residues. CDR3 sequence: CASSDSTNTGELFF. CDR3 nucleotide sequence: TGTGCCAGCAGTGACTCGACAAACACCGGGGAGCTGTTTTTT.

The rearrangement uses TRBV28 and TRBJ2-4; 8 bases agree with TRBD2. This CDR3 region has 16 residues. Germline values: CDR1 MDHEN, CDR2 SYDVKM. V dropped 3 bases and J dropped 6; count of bases not matched to a gene: 10. CDR3 coding DNA: TGTGCCAGCAGTTTCGCCACCGGGACTAGGGGAAACATTCAGTACTTC. Its protein is CASSFATGTRGNIQYF. The full variable domain, its missing parts supplied by reference TRBV28 and TRBJ2-4, is DVKVTQSSRYLVKRTGEKVFLECVQDMDHENMFWYRQDPGLGLRLIYFSYDVKMKEKGDIPEGYSVSREKKERFSLILESASTNQTSMYLCASSFATGTRGNIQYFGAGTRLSVL.

The J gene is TRBJ2-2, the V gene TRBV25-1; no reliable D call. Per the germline V gene, CDR1 is MGHDK and CDR2 is SYGVNS. V was cut by 2 bases and J by 1 base, with 8 bases left in between. This CDR3 has 15 residues. CDR3 sequence (DNA): TGTGCCAGCAGTGAAAGAAACAGGAACACCGGGGAGCTGTTTTTT. Translated: CASSERNRNTGELFF.

The rearrangement uses TRBV5-8 and TRBJ1-3; TRBD1 is a possible D gene (5 bases). CDR3 length equals 16 residues. The V gene lost 1 base and the J gene lost 0 bases, with 11 bases spanning the gap. The germline gives CDR1 SGHTS, CDR2 YDEGEE. The CDR3 sequence is CASSLYRGGSGNTIYF. In DNA, the CDR3 is TGTGCCAGCAGCTTGTATCGGGGCGGCTCTGGAAACACCATATATTTT.

The chain links TRBV5-1 to TRBJ2-2; the D gene could be TRBD1 or TRBD2 (6 bases each). The CDR3 contains 16 residues. Trimming cost V 1 base and J 4 bases, with 14 bases left between them. Germline V gene data show CDR1 as SGHRS and CDR2 as YFSETQ. This chain's CDR3 is CASSLLSGEATGELFF. CDR3 sequence (DNA): TGCGCCAGCAGCTTGCTATCAGGGGAGGCCACCGGGGAGCTGTTTTTT.

The gene calls are TRBV10-3 and TRBJ1-1; D is perhaps TRBD1 (5 bases). Trimming pared 6 bases from V and 3 bases from J, leaving 14 bases between. This CDR3 comprises 14 residues. Germline CDR1 reads ENHRY; CDR2 reads SYGVKD. The CDR3 bases are TGTGCCATCAGGCCGGGGCGGTTACACACTGAAGCTTTCTTT. Translation: CAIRPGRLHTEAFF.

About this clone: Germline and junction disagree at one end, which may indicate a read error. The CDR3 loop is CASSPYGEEYSSPLHF. In DNA, the CDR3 is TGTGCCAGCTCACCCTATGGGGAGGAATATAGTTCACCCCTCCACTTT. J is TRBJ1-6 and V is TRBV18; D is unclear. This CDR3 comprises 16 residues. Germline V gene lookup returns CDR1 KGHSH and CDR2 LQKENI.

This clone appeared once. The rearrangement uses TRBV5-1 and TRBJ1-3, with 10 positions matching TRBD1. The CDR3 runs to 12 residues. Germline CDR1 and CDR2: SGHRS and YFSETQ. The V segment lost 7 bases and the J segment 9 bases; nucleotides outside the gene matches: 4. CDR3 sequence (DNA): TGCGCCAGCCGACAGGGGGCCGGCACCATATATTTT. Encoded protein: CASRQGAGTIYF.

The sample holds a few counts of this clone. This chain joins TRBV28 and TRBJ1-5; D is unclear. CDR3 size: 11 residues. The V end was cut by 8 bases, the J end by 6 bases, with 8 bases between. Germline V CDR1 and CDR2: MDHEN, SYDVKM. The CDR3 sequence is CASARGQPQHF. The DNA of the CDR3 is TGTGCCAGCGCCAGAGGTCAGCCCCAGCATTTT. The full variable domain, rest sourced from reference TRBV28 and TRBJ1-5, is DVKVTQSSRYLVKRTGEKVFLECVQDMDHENMFWYRQDPGLGLRLIYFSYDVKMKEKGDIPEGYSVSREKKERFSLILESASTNQTSMYLCASARGQPQHFGDGTRLSIL.

This clone was recorded once. V gene TRBV5-1 combines with J gene TRBJ2-5, with a weak D call TRBD1 (7 bases). This CDR3 spans 14 amino acids. Trimming shortened V by 3 bases and J by 5 bases, and 14 bases separated the two germline ends. CDR1 is SGHRS and CDR2 is YFSETQ in the germline V gene. The CDR3 DNA is TGCGCCAGCAGCTCGTGGACAGGAGGGGAGACCCAGTACTTC. Its translation: CASSSWTGGETQYF.

The J gene is TRBJ2-1, the V gene TRBV7-8; TRBD2 aligns across 10 bases. The CDR3 sequence is 14 residues long. Unmatched junction bases numbered 4, after V lost 7 bases and J lost 4 bases. The V gene's germline CDR1 is SGHVS and CDR2 FQNEAQ. CDR3 region: CASIGLAVYNEQFF. As DNA, the CDR3 is TGTGCCAGCATCGGACTAGCGGTATACAATGAGCAGTTCTTC. The complete variable domain, with remaining parts taken from reference TRBV7-8 and TRBJ2-1, reads GAGVSQSPRYKVAKRGQDVALRCDPISGHVSLFWYQQALGQGPEFLTYFQNEAQLDKSGLPSDRFFAERPEGSVSTLKIQRTQQEDSAVYLCASIGLAVYNEQFFGPGTRLTVL.

This clone was seen only once. The chain carries TRBV7-2 and TRBJ2-1, with 9 bases matching TRBD2. Trimming cost V 0 bases and J 4 bases; bases outside gene matches: 10. This CDR3 contains 18 residues. Germline loops: CDR1 SGHTA, CDR2 FQGNSA. The CDR3, as DNA: TGTGCCAGCAGCTTAGCGCCCTCCAGCGGGGGGCCGTACAATGAGCAGTTCTTC. It specifies CASSLAPSSGGPYNEQFF.

The chain combines TRBV28 with TRBJ2-7; TRBD1 aligns across 9 bases. Trimming removed 4 bases from V and 7 bases from J; junction bases left unmatched: 11. The CDR3 loop spans 15 amino acids. Per the germline V gene, CDR1 is MDHEN and CDR2 is SYDVKM. As DNA, the CDR3 is TGTGCCAGCAGTTCCCACGGGACAGGGAAGGTGGAGCAGTACTTC. It codes for CASSSHGTGKVEQYF.